This T cell receptor beta chain stems from a study of shared clonotypes between healthy human individuals. Trimming pared 6 bases from V and 4 bases from J, leaving 22 bases between. The CDR3 runs to 16 residues. Germline V lookup: CDR1 SGDLS, CDR2 YYNGEE. Sequenced by immunoSEQ multiplex PCR; TCRdb stores in-frame clones only, minus some. The sample records 450,000 to 700,000 clones, around 95% being singletons. Naive-designated CD8 cells lacked CD45RO, were positively enriched for CCR7, and omitted terminally differentiated effector memory CD45RA+ cells. The rearrangement joins TRBV9 to TRBJ2-5; tentatively, D is TRBD2 (5 bases). This clonotype was obtained from a woman in her 30s in good health. Source material: naive CD8+ T cells sorted from blood. Here the CDR3 reads CASTLGLTSMGETQYF. CDR3 nucleotides: TGTGCCAGCACCCTCGGACTGACTTCGATGGGAGAGACCCAGTACTTC.